This T cell receptor beta chain was found in a study of shared clonotypes between healthy human individuals. Generated by immunoSEQ multiplex PCR, the TCRdb table keeps only in-frame clones and is missing some. The sample holds 2 million to 2.5 million clones; 93% are singletons and the top ten take under 0.45%. Sequenced input: naive CD4+ T cells from PBMCs. Subset here: CD45RA+ positively selected. The clonotype originates from a man aged 18 to 30 in good health. Some clones in this sample may be carry-over from other donors' samples.

The CDR3 nucleotides read TGTGCCAGCAGTTTATTAGGGCAGGGGGAGACCCAGTACTTC. Its translation is CASSLLGQGETQYF. This chain links TRBV28 with TRBJ2-5; maybe TRBD1 (6 bases). CDR1 and CDR2 (germline): MDHEN, SYDVKM. V was clipped by 1 base and J by 5 bases, with 11 bases between them. The CDR3 is made up of 14 amino acids.